This note documents a single T cell receptor beta chain sequence. Its specificity is not known. A single record per CDR3 protein comes from TCRdb applying MiXCR to the reads. In the table there are approximately 21,000 distinct CDR3 sequences, around half of which are singletons. This CDR3 comprises 14 residues. The V end was cut by 2 bases, the J end by 6 bases, with 13 bases between. The germline CDR1 and CDR2 sequences are GTSNPN and SVGIG (reference sequence). The data derive from a study of type 1 regulatory T cells. Study summary: An in vitro protocol generated T-allo10, a Tr1-enriched, alloantigen-specific CD4 T cell product.

This receptor was taken from a human donor in good health. The sequencing sample was made of cultured T cells, either the whole culture or a sorted T cell fraction (not recorded which). The chain carries TRBV30 and TRBJ1-4; D not certain. In DNA, the CDR3 is TGTGCCTGGAGTCAGGAATTAGGCCATGAAAAACTGTTTTTT. It specifies CAWSQELGHEKLFF.